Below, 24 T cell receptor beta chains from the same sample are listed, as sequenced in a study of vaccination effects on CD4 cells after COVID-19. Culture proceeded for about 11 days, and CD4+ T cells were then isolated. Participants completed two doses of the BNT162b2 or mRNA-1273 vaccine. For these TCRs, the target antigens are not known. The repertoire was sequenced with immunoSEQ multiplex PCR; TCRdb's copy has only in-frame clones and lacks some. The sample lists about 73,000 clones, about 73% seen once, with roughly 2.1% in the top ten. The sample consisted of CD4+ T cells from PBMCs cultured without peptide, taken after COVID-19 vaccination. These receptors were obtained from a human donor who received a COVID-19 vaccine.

CDR3 sequence (DNA): TGTGCCAGCAAAGGCAGGGGAAATGAGCAGTTCTTC. The encoded protein is CASKGRGNEQFF. The chain combines TRBV12-3 or TRBV12-4 with TRBJ2-1; a possible D gene is TRBD1 (6 bases). V shed 7 bases and J shed 7 bases, with 11 bases lying between them. This CDR3 region has 12 residues.

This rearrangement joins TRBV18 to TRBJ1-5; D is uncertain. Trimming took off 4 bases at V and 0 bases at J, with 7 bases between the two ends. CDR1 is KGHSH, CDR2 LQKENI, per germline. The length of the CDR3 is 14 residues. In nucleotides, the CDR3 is TGTGCCAGCTCACGTCCGGATAGCAATCAGCCCCAGCATTTT. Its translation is CASSRPDSNQPQHF. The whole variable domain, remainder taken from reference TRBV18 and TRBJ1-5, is NAGVMQNPRHLVRRRGQEARLRCSPMKGHSHVYWYRQLPEEGLKFMVYLQKENIIDESGMPKERFSAEFPKEGPSILRIQQVVRGDSAAYFCASSRPDSNQPQHFGDGTRLSIL.

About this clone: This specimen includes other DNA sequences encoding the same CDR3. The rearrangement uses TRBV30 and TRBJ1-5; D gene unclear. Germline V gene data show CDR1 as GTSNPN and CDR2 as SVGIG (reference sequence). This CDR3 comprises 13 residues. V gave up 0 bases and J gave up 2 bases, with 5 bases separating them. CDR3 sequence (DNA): TGTGCCTGGAGTGTTCAGGGCAATCAGCCCCAGCATTTT. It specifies CAWSVQGNQPQHF.

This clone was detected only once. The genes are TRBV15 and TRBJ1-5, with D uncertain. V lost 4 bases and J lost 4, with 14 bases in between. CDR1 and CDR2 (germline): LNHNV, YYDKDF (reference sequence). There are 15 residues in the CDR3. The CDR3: CATSTSSRGNQPQHF. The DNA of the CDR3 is TGTGCCACCAGCACCTCTAGTAGAGGAAATCAGCCCCAGCATTTT.

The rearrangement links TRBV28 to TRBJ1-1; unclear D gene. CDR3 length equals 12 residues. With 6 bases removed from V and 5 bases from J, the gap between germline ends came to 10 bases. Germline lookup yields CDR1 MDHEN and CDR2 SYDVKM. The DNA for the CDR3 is TGTGCCAGCAGCACAGTGGGTACTGAAGCTTTCTTT. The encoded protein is CASSTVGTEAFF.

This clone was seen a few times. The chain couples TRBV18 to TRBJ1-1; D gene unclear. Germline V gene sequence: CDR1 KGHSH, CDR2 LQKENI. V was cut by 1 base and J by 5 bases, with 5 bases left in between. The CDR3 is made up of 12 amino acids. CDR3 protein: CASSPLSTEAFF. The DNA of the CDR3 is TGTGCCAGCTCACCACTGAGTACTGAAGCTTTCTTT.

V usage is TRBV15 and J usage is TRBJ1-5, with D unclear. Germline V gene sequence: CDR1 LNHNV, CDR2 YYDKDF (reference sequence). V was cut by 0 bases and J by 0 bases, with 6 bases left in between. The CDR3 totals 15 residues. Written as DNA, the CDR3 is TGTGCCACCAGCAGAGATTCCCGTAGCAATCAGCCCCAGCATTTT. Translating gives CATSRDSRSNQPQHF.

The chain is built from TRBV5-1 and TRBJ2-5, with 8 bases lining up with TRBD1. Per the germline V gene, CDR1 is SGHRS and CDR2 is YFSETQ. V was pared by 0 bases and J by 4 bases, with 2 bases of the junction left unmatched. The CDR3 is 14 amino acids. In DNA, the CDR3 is TGCGCCAGCAGCTTGGGAACAGGGGGAGAGACCCAGTACTTC. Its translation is CASSLGTGGETQYF. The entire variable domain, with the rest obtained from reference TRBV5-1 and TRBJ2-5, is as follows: KAGVTQTPRYLIKTRGQQVTLSCSPISGHRSVSWYQQTPGQGLQFLFEYFSETQRNKGNFPGRFSGRQFSNSRSEMNVSTLELGDSALYLCASSLGTGGETQYFGPGTRLLVL.

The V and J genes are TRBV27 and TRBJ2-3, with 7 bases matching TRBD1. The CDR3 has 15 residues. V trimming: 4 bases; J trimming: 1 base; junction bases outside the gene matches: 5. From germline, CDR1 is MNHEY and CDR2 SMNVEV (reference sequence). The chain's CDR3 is CASSSPGTGTDTQYF. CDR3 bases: TGTGCCAGCAGTTCGCCCGGGACAGGCACAGATACGCAGTATTTT.

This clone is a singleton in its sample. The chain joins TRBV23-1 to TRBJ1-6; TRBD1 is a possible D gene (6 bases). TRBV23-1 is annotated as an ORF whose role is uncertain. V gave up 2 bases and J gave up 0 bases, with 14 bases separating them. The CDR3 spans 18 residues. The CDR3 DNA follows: TGCGCCAGCAGTCAACCAGGACAGTCGAGCTCCTATAATTCACCCCTCCACTTT. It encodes CASSQPGQSSSYNSPLHF.

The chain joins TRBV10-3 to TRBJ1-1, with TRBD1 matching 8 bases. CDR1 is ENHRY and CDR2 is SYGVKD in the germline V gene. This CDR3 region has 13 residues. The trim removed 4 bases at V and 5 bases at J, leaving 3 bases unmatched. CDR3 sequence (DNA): TGTGCCATCAGTGCAGGGGGCGAAACTGAAGCTTTCTTT. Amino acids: CAISAGGETEAFF.

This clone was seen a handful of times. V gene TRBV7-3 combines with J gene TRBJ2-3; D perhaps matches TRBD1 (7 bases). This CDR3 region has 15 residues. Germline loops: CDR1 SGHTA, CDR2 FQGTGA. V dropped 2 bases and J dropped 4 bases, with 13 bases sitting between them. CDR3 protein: CASSLAGGYSDTQYF. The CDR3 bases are TGTGCCAGCAGCTTAGCAGGGGGGTACTCAGATACGCAGTATTTT.

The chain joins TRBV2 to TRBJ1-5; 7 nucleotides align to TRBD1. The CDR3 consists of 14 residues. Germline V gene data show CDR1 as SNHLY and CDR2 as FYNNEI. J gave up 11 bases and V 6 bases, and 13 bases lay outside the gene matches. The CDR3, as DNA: TGTGCCAGCAGGTCAATCCGAGGGGGCCAGGCCCAGCATTTT. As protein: CASRSIRGGQAQHF.

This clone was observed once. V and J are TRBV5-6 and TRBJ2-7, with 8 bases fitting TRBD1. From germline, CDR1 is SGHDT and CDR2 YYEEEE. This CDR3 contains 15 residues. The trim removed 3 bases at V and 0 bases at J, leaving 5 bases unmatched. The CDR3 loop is CASSWGQADSYEQYV. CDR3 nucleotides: TGTGCCAGCAGCTGGGGACAGGCAGACTCCTACGAGCAGTACGTC.

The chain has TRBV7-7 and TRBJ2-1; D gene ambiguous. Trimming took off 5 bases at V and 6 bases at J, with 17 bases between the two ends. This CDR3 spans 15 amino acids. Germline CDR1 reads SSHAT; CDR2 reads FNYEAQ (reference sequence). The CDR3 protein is CASSANNNRGNEQFF. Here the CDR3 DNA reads TGTGCCAGCAGCGCGAACAATAATCGCGGCAATGAGCAGTTCTTC.

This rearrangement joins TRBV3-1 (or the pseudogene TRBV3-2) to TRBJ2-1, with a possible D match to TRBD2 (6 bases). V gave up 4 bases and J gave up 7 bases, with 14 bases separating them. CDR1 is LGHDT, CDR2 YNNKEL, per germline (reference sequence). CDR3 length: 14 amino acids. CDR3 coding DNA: TGTGCCAGCAGCCCCCCGCGGGATGCTAATGAGCAGTTCTTC. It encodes CASSPPRDANEQFF.

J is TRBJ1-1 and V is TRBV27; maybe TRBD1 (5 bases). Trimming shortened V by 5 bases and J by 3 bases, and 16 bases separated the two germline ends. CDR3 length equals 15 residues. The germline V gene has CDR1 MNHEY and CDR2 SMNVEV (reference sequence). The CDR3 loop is CASSGGEGGDTEAFF. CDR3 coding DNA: TGTGCCAGCAGTGGGGGGGAGGGAGGGGACACTGAAGCTTTCTTT.

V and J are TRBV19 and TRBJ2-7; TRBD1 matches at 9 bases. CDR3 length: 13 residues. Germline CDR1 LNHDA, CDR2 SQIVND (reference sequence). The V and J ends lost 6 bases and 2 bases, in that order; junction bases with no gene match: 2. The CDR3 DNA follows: TGTGCCAGTAGGGGGACAGGGACCTACGAGCAGTACGTC. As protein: CASRGTGTYEQYV.

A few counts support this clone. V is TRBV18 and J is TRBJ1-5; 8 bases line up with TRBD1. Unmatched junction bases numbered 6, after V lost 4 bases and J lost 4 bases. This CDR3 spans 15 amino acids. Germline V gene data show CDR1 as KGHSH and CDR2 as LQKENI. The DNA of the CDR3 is TGTGCCAGCTCACAATTGGGACAGGAAAATCAGCCCCAGCATTTT. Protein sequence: CASSQLGQENQPQHF.

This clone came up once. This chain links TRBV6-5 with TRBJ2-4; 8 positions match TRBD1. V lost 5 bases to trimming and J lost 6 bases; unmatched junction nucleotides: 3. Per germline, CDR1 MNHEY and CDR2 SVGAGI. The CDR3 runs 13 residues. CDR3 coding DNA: TGTGCCAGCAGTCTTGGACAGGGAAACATTCAGTACTTC. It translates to CASSLGQGNIQYF.

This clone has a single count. The DNA for the CDR3 is TGTGCCAGCTGCCGGGACAGGGACTCTGGAAACACCATATATTTT. Protein sequence: CASCRDRDSGNTIYF. This chain connects TRBV6-5 to TRBJ1-3; 9 bases match TRBD1. CDR1 is MNHEY and CDR2 is SVGAGI in the germline V gene. After removal of 8 bases from V and 0 bases from J, the junction contained 5 bases not matched to a gene. The CDR3 has 15 residues.

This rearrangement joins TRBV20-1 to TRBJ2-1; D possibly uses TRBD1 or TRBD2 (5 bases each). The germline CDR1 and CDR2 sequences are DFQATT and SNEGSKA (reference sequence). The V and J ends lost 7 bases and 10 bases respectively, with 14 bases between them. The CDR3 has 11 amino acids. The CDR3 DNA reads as TGCAGTGTCAGTGGGGGTCGGGAGCAGTTCTTC. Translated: CSVSGGREQFF.

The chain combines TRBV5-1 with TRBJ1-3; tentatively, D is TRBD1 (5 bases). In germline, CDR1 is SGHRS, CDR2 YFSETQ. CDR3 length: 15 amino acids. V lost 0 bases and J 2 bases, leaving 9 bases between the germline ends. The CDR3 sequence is CASSLVAGPGNTIYF. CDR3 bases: TGCGCCAGCAGCTTGGTTGCAGGGCCTGGAAACACCATATATTTT.

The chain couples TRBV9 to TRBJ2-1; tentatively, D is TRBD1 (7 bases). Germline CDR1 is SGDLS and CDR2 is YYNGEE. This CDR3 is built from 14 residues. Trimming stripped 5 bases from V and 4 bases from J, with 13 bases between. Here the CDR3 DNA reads TGTGCCAGCAGTGCGGGACAGCAATACAATGAGCAGTTCTTC. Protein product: CASSAGQQYNEQFF.